This T cell receptor (beta chain) appears in the sequencing data of a study of control samples from healthy donors and cancer patients. There are 13 residues in the CDR3. V lost 11 bases, J lost 3 bases, and 10 bases stayed unmatched. The germline V gene has CDR1 MNHEY and CDR2 SMNVEV (reference sequence). Profiling relied on immunoSEQ multiplex PCR, and the TCRdb table lists in-frame clones only, not all of them. The sample shows some 130,000 clones, more than 80% of them seen only once. Sample: blood. The chain combines TRBV27 with TRBJ2-7; 7 bases are shared with TRBD2. This clonotype originated in a man between 35 and 55 years old in good health. CDR3 DNA: TGTGCCGTGGGGCCGGGAGGCCGCTACGAGCAGTACTTC. Translated: CAVGPGGRYEQYF.